This record looks at one TCR beta chain sequence and its context. The data are from a study of CD8+ T cells in alopecia areata. As to treatment: oral pan-JAK inhibitor, 5-10 mg twice daily. cDNA serving as the sequencing template came from extracted, reverse transcribed RNA. Produced via immunoSEQ multiplex PCR; TCRdb's table is partial and in-frame only. This table has tens of thousands of clones, around 60% appearing once. Trimming cost V 4 bases and J 3 bases; bases outside gene matches: 10. Germline assignment: CDR1 SGHRS and CDR2 YFSETQ. The CDR3 has 17 residues. The source material was CD8+ T cells sorted from blood, sampled at week 24, from a patient treated with tofacitinib. The receptor comes from a human donor with alopecia areata. The chain employs TRBV5-1 and TRBJ1-1, with 12 bases identical to TRBD1. Written as DNA, the CDR3 is TGCGCCAGCAGCACGGGACAGGGGGCTTTAGGGGACACTGAAGCTTTCTTT. Protein: CASSTGQGALGDTEAFF.